The rows below give T cell receptor beta chains drawn from one sample of a study of control samples from healthy donors and cancer patients. This table comes from immunoSEQ multiplex PCR, and its TCRdb copy is limited to in-frame clones, with some not included. This table holds under 150,000 clones, around 96% found once. Sequenced input: blood. The source of these receptors is a man aged 25-45 years in good health. The CDR3 runs from the conserved cysteine through the conserved F or W. Fields, in order: D gene, clone size, V gene, J gene, CDR3 DNA, CDR3 protein. A D gene is named only where the DNA matches it firmly. Size tells how often a clone was seen (once, few, many) or the class of an expanded clone, and some rows leave it out.

d_gene: NA; abundance: NA; v_gene: TRBV7-2; j_gene: TRBJ1-2; CDR3nt: TGTGCCAGCAGCTTAGGAATCGGTAGCAGGACCAATGGCTACACCTTC; CDR3aa: CASSLGIGSRTNGYTF
d_gene: TRBD1; abundance: NA; v_gene: TRBV10-3; j_gene: TRBJ1-1; CDR3nt: TGTGCCACGGGAACAGGGGGCCGGTACACTGAAGCTTTCTTT; CDR3aa: CATGTGGRYTEAFF
d_gene: NA; abundance: NA; v_gene: TRBV19; j_gene: TRBJ1-5; CDR3nt: TGTGCCAGTAGTATTATGGGTGGGAGCAATCAGCCCCAGCATTTT; CDR3aa: CASSIMGGSNQPQHF
d_gene: NA; abundance: once; v_gene: TRBV9; j_gene: TRBJ1-5; CDR3nt: TGTGCCAGCAGCGCTGGGGGGAATCAGCCCCAGCATTTT; CDR3aa: CASSAGGNQPQHF
d_gene: NA; abundance: NA; v_gene: TRBV6-5; j_gene: TRBJ1-2; CDR3nt: TGTGCCAGCAGAGAGACAACTTCGCCGGATGGCTACACCTTC; CDR3aa: CASRETTSPDGYTF
d_gene: NA; abundance: NA; v_gene: TRBV4-1; j_gene: TRBJ2-5; CDR3nt: TGCGCCAGCAGCCAAGAACAGGGAGGAGGAGAGACCCAGTACTTC; CDR3aa: CASSQEQGGGETQYF
d_gene: NA; abundance: NA; v_gene: TRBV2; j_gene: TRBJ2-7; CDR3nt: TGTGCCAGCAGTGAAATGGGGGGGCTCGAGCAGTACTTC; CDR3aa: CASSEMGGLEQYF
d_gene: NA; abundance: NA; v_gene: TRBV6-4; j_gene: TRBJ2-1; CDR3nt: TGTGCCAGCAGTGACGGGGGGGCCGGTCACAATGAGCAGTTCTTC; CDR3aa: CASSDGGAGHNEQFF
d_gene: NA; abundance: NA; v_gene: TRBV28; j_gene: TRBJ1-5; CDR3nt: TGTGCCAGCAGACAAGTCAATCAGCCCCAGCATTTT; CDR3aa: CASRQVNQPQHF
d_gene: NA; abundance: NA; v_gene: TRBV15; j_gene: TRBJ2-1; CDR3nt: TGTGCCACCAGCAGAGATGACGGGGGCTCCTACAATGAGCAGTTCTTC; CDR3aa: CATSRDDGGSYNEQFF
d_gene: NA; abundance: NA; v_gene: TRBV6-4; j_gene: TRBJ2-2; CDR3nt: TGTGCCAGCAGTGACGGGGAAAACGGGGAGCTGTTTTTT; CDR3aa: CASSDGENGELFF
d_gene: NA; abundance: NA; v_gene: TRBV7-9; j_gene: TRBJ2-3; CDR3nt: TGTGCCAGCAGCAACCGGGGGAGCACAGATACGCAGTATTTT; CDR3aa: CASSNRGSTDTQYF
d_gene: TRBD2; abundance: NA; v_gene: TRBV9; j_gene: TRBJ2-1; CDR3nt: TGTGCCAGCAGCGTAGGCGGGGGGGGATACAATGAGCAGTTCTTC; CDR3aa: CASSVGGGGYNEQFF
d_gene: NA; abundance: NA; v_gene: TRBV9; j_gene: TRBJ1-2; CDR3nt: TGTGCCAGCAGCGGTACCGACAGCAGAGAGGGTGGCTACACCTTC; CDR3aa: CASSGTDSREGGYTF
d_gene: NA; abundance: NA; v_gene: TRBV30; j_gene: TRBJ2-1; CDR3nt: TGTGCCTGGAGTGTATGGGGGGATGAGCAGTTCTTC; CDR3aa: CAWSVWGDEQFF
d_gene: TRBD1; abundance: once; v_gene: TRBV27; j_gene: TRBJ1-2; CDR3nt: TGTGCCAGCAGGTACACAGGGGACTATGGCTACACCTTC; CDR3aa: CASRYTGDYGYTF
d_gene: NA; abundance: NA; v_gene: TRBV19; j_gene: TRBJ2-7; CDR3nt: TGTGCCAGTAAAGGCAGGGACGCTACCTACGAGCAGTACTTC; CDR3aa: CASKGRDATYEQYF
d_gene: NA; abundance: NA; v_gene: TRBV19; j_gene: TRBJ1-2; CDR3nt: TGTGCCAGCTCATGGGGGGCCTTGGATGGCTACACCTTC; CDR3aa: CASSWGALDGYTF
d_gene: NA; abundance: NA; v_gene: TRBV5-1; j_gene: TRBJ2-5; CDR3nt: TGCGCCAGCGGGACCCTAGGGGGTGGAGAGACCCAGTACTTC; CDR3aa: CASGTLGGGETQYF
d_gene: NA; abundance: NA; v_gene: TRBV5-6; j_gene: TRBJ2-2; CDR3nt: TGTGCCAGCAGCCTAATGAAAGGGGAGCTGTTTTTT; CDR3aa: CASSLMKGELFF
d_gene: NA; abundance: NA; v_gene: TRBV6-8; j_gene: TRBJ1-1; CDR3nt: TGTGCCAGCCTTAAAAGGAGGCACCGGAACACTGAAGCTTTCTTT; CDR3aa: CASLKRRHRNTEAFF
d_gene: TRBD2; abundance: NA; v_gene: TRBV15; j_gene: TRBJ2-5; CDR3nt: TGTGCCACCAGCAGAGTGGGCGGGGGGGCCCACCAAGAGACCCAGTACTTC; CDR3aa: CATSRVGGGAHQETQYF
d_gene: NA; abundance: NA; v_gene: TRBV13; j_gene: TRBJ1-2; CDR3nt: TGTGCCAGCGGTGCAGAGAACTATGGCTACACCTTC; CDR3aa: CASGAENYGYTF
d_gene: NA; abundance: NA; v_gene: TRBV5-5; j_gene: TRBJ1-6; CDR3nt: TGTGCCAGCAGCTGGCGGGGCGGGCTCTCCTATAATTCACCCCTCCACTTT; CDR3aa: CASSWRGGLSYNSPLHF
d_gene: NA; abundance: NA; v_gene: TRBV11-2; j_gene: TRBJ1-4; CDR3nt: TGTGCCAGCAGCTGGGGGGGTAGCAATGAAAAACTGTTTTTT; CDR3aa: CASSWGGSNEKLFF
d_gene: TRBD2; abundance: NA; v_gene: TRBV20-1; j_gene: TRBJ2-1; CDR3nt: TGCAGTGCTAGTCAACGGCGGGGGAACAATGAGCAGTTCTTC; CDR3aa: CSASQRRGNNEQFF
d_gene: NA; abundance: NA; v_gene: TRBV2; j_gene: TRBJ1-6; CDR3nt: TGTGCCAGCAGTGGCGGGGCAGACAATTCACCCCTCCACTTT; CDR3aa: CASSGGADNSPLHF